These T cell receptor beta chains were read from a single sample in a study of Ad26.COV2.S vaccination and SARS-CoV-2 variants. Only in-frame clones appear in the TCRdb table, and some are missing; sequencing was by immunoSEQ multiplex PCR. The sample includes over 400,000 clones, nearly 90% of them seen just once. Specimen: peripheral blood, collected in a trial of Ad26.COV2.S vaccine versus placebo. These receptors were taken from a person between 18 and 59 years old who received the Ad26.COV2.S COVID-19 vaccine or a placebo. Each CDR3 is given with its conserved first and last residue. The D gene is left open where the match is weak. Part of the rows lack a size; the others show once, few, many or a class for expanded clones.

D,size,J,V,DNA,CDR3
.,.,TRBJ2-5,TRBV11-3,TGTGCCAGCAGCCCCACAGGCGGCCACAATTTAGAGACCCAGTACTTC,CASSPTGGHNLETQYF
TRBD2,.,TRBJ2-2,TRBV7-3,TGTGCCAGCAGCTCCCACCCTAGCGGGGGGACAAGCGGGGAGCTGTTTTTT,CASSSHPSGGTSGELFF
.,.,TRBJ1-1,TRBV30,TGTGCCTGGAGCCACCCAGGGTGGTATTATATGAACACTGAAGCTTTCTTT,CAWSHPGWYYMNTEAFF
TRBD1,few,TRBJ1-2,TRBV7-9,TGTGCCAGCAGCCGGGGGGACAGGTGGTACGGCTACACCTTC,CASSRGDRWYGYTF
.,.,TRBJ1-4,TRBV6-5,TGTGCCAGCCGCGGACACTTTAATGAAAAACTGTTTTTT,CASRGHFNEKLFF
.,.,TRBJ2-7,TRBV5-6,TGTGCCAGCAGCTTGCACGGACCCTACGAGCAGTACTTC,CASSLHGPYEQYF
.,.,TRBJ2-1,TRBV7-6,TGTGCCAGCAGCTTAGTCCCTTCTTGGGGTGAGCAGTTCTTC,CASSLVPSWGEQFF
.,.,TRBJ2-1,TRBV29-1,TGCAGCGTTGTTCGGGACTCCCTCAATGAGCAGTTCTTC,CSVVRDSLNEQFF
TRBD1,.,TRBJ1-1,TRBV5-1,TGCGCCAGCAGACAGGGGGCGCAGAACACTGAAGCTTTCTTT,CASRQGAQNTEAFF
.,.,TRBJ2-5,TRBV25-1,TGTGCCAGCAGTGGAAACCAAGAGACCCAGTACTTC,CASSGNQETQYF
.,.,TRBJ2-5,TRBV6-5,TGTGCCAGCAGTCGAGGTTCTGGGGAGACCCAGTACTTC,CASSRGSGETQYF
TRBD2,.,TRBJ2-1,TRBV3-1/TRBV3-2,TGTGCCAGCAGCCTCCCTAGCGGAGGCAATGAGCAGTTCTTC,CASSLPSGGNEQFF
.,.,TRBJ1-1,TRBV30,TGTGCCTGGAGGAAAAGCGGGAGCACTGAAGCTTTCTTT,CAWRKSGSTEAFF
.,.,TRBJ1-2,TRBV5-1,TGCGCCAGCAGCTTCCCGGGGGGCTATGGCTACACCTTC,CASSFPGGYGYTF
.,.,TRBJ2-3,TRBV10-3,TGTGCCATCAGTGATCAGGGTTCCACAGATACGCAGTATTTT,CAISDQGSTDTQYF
.,.,TRBJ1-1,TRBV10-1,TGCGCCAGCAGAAAACAGGACGGGGGTGCTGAAGCTTTCTTT,CASRKQDGGAEAFF
TRBD1,.,TRBJ2-7,TRBV24-1,TGTGCCACCAGTGACCCCGGACAGGCCCACGGCGAGCAGTACTTC,CATSDPGQAHGEQYF
TRBD2,few,TRBJ2-2,TRBV9,TGTGCCAGCAGCGTAGTTGGTAGCGGGGGTACCGGGGAGCTGTTTTTT,CASSVVGSGGTGELFF
TRBD1,.,TRBJ1-1,TRBV6-2/TRBV6-3,TGTGCCAGCAGCTTCCCAGGGGGTAGCACTGAAGCTTTCTTT,CASSFPGGSTEAFF
.,.,TRBJ2-1,TRBV4-3,TGCGCCAGCAGCCAAGAATCTAGGACTGAGCAGTTCTTC,CASSQESRTEQFF
.,.,TRBJ1-3,TRBV11-3,TGTGCCAGCAGCTCGAAGGTGGACACCATATATTTT,CASSSKVDTIYF
TRBD2,.,TRBJ2-3,TRBV5-6,TGTGCCAGCAGCTACCTGAGCGGGGACACAGATACGCAGTATTTT,CASSYLSGDTDTQYF
.,.,TRBJ1-2,TRBV6-1,TGTGCCAGCAGTGAAGTTTTACGGGGGATGGAGAACTATGGCTACACCTTC,CASSEVLRGMENYGYTF
TRBD2,.,TRBJ2-5,TRBV18,TGTGCCAGCTCAGCAACCAAAACTAGCGGGTTTAACTTC,CASSATKTSGFNF
TRBD2,.,TRBJ2-2,TRBV6-5,TGTGCCAGCAGTTACGGGAGCGGGAGGGCTACCGGGGAGCTGTTTTTT,CASSYGSGRATGELFF
.,.,TRBJ2-5,TRBV14,TGTGCCAGCAGCCTGTTTTACGAGACCCAGTACTTC,CASSLFYETQYF
.,.,TRBJ2-3,TRBV6-5,TGTGCCAGCAGTCAACTAGGGCCACTGAGGACGCAGTATTTT,CASSQLGPLRTQYF
TRBD1,.,TRBJ1-2,TRBV28,TGTGCCAGCAGACTCCTAACAGGGGTCGGCTACACCTTC,CASRLLTGVGYTF
TRBD2,.,TRBJ2-3,TRBV10-1,TGCGCCAGCAGTTCATCCCTAGCGGGAGCCCTGGGACCCACAGATACGCAGTATTTT,CASSSSLAGALGPTDTQYF
TRBD1,.,TRBJ1-1,TRBV7-2,TGTGCCAGCAGCTTAGTGGGGTGGAATAAGGGGGCTTATGGAGCTTTCTTT,CASSLVGWNKGAYGAFF
.,.,TRBJ1-2,TRBV6-5,TGTGCCAGCAGTTACGGGGCCACTTATGGCTACACCTTC,CASSYGATYGYTF
TRBD2,.,TRBJ2-7,TRBV6-2/TRBV6-3,TGTGCCAGCAGTTATGCGGGACTAACCTACGAGCAGTACTTC,CASSYAGLTYEQYF
.,.,TRBJ1-6,TRBV9,TGTGCCAGCAGCGTAGAAAGCTCAGATTCACCCCTCCACTTT,CASSVESSDSPLHF
.,.,TRBJ2-3,TRBV10-3,TGTGCCATCAGTCTAGCCGGGGTCACAGATACGCAGTATTTT,CAISLAGVTDTQYF
.,.,TRBJ2-4,TRBV7-9,TGTGCCAGCAGCGCCGGACCCAATCACGCCAAAAACATTCAGTACTTC,CASSAGPNHAKNIQYF
.,once,TRBJ2-1,TRBV4-3,TGCGCCAGCAGCCAAGAAGGGGGGAGGGCCTTCCCCTACAATGAGCAGTTCTTC,CASSQEGGRAFPYNEQFF
.,.,TRBJ2-3,TRBV27,TGTGCCAGCAGAACCTACAGGGACATACAAAAGGGAAATACGCAGTATTTT,CASRTYRDIQKGNTQYF
TRBD1,.,TRBJ2-7,TRBV28,TGTGCCAGCAGTTTAATCACAGGGGGCGGCTACGAGCAGTACTTC,CASSLITGGGYEQYF
.,few,TRBJ1-5,TRBV19,TGTGCCAGTATCGCCGGGGCGGGCTCCTGGCAGCCCCAGCATTTT,CASIAGAGSWQPQHF
.,.,TRBJ2-7,TRBV27,TGTGCCAGCAGCTTAAAACAGGGAATCTACTACGAGCAGTACTTC,CASSLKQGIYYEQYF
TRBD1,.,TRBJ2-7,TRBV15,TGTGCCACCAGCAGAGAGGTAACAGGGGCCTACGAGCAGTACTTC,CATSREVTGAYEQYF
.,.,TRBJ1-1,TRBV19,TGTGCCAGTAGTGTGGGAAGGGGGACTGAAGCTTTCTTT,CASSVGRGTEAFF
.,.,TRBJ2-7,TRBV5-1,TGCGCCAGCAGCTTGGTCGCCCCTATTAACGAGCAGTACTTC,CASSLVAPINEQYF
.,.,TRBJ2-2,TRBV7-3,TGTGCCAGCAGCTTAATAGGGTTTGACGGGGAGCTGTTTTTT,CASSLIGFDGELFF
TRBD2,.,TRBJ2-2,TRBV6-5,TGTGCCAGCAGAGGACTAGCGGGGGACGCCGGGGAGCTGTTTTTT,CASRGLAGDAGELFF
.,.,TRBJ1-4,TRBV7-2,TGTGCCAGCAGCCTCCGTTGGAGGGGCCATAATGAAAAACTGTTTTTT,CASSLRWRGHNEKLFF
.,.,TRBJ2-3,TRBV30,TGTGCCTGGAGCCTGACCGGGACAGATACGCAGTATTTT,CAWSLTGTDTQYF
.,.,TRBJ1-3,TRBV7-8,TGTGCCAGCAGCACGGACCCAGTAGGAAACACCATATATTTT,CASSTDPVGNTIYF
TRBD2,.,TRBJ2-7,TRBV11-1,TGTGCCAGCAGCTTAGTTTCCGGGGGGTCTTACGAGCAGTACTTC,CASSLVSGGSYEQYF
.,.,TRBJ2-3,TRBV7-9,TGTGCCAGCAGCGGCCCCCCGACAGACAGCACAGATACGCAGTATTTT,CASSGPPTDSTDTQYF
.,.,TRBJ2-1,TRBV4-1,TGCGCCAGCAGCCAAGAGGCCGGCGGAGCAGATGAGCAGTTCTTC,CASSQEAGGADEQFF
.,once,TRBJ2-7,TRBV2,TGTGCCAGCAGTGTACCCCCGACCGGGCAGTACTTC,CASSVPPTGQYF
.,few,TRBJ1-1,TRBV9,TGTGCCAGCAGCCCTACGGCAGTCCTGAACACTGAAGCTTTCTTT,CASSPTAVLNTEAFF
TRBD1,.,TRBJ1-2,TRBV10-3,TGTGCCTACCGGGACAGGGACTATGGCTACACCTTC,CAYRDRDYGYTF